Described below is a single TCR beta chain sequence and its context. Its antigen is still unknown. The junction departs from germline at one end; a sequencing error may be responsible. The read gets to within 3 residues of the CDR3 end, and the germline J gene fills in the rest. The sample belongs to a study of T cells in women clearing cervical HPV infection. Study-wide context: Case blood was drawn when the lesion was first found; control blood after infection became undetectable. Case blood was drawn a median approximately 160 days after lesion detection.

This CDR3 has 15 amino acids. CDR1 is LGHNA and CDR2 is YNFKEQ in the germline V gene. Genomic DNA, averaging about 1,200 ng per sample, yielded TCR beta CDR3 via immunoSEQ. Assay: immunoSEQ multiplex PCR; the TCRdb copy retains only in-frame clones and omits some. The table for this sample gives 25,000 to 35,000 clones. General study results and limits: Cases carried less TRBV6-7 than controls: 0.11% versus 0.16%.

The chain has TRBV4-2 and TRBJ1-2; maybe TRBD1 (5 bases). The sequenced sample consisted of blood buffy coat. This clonotype originated in a woman aged 18 to 75 with a cervical HPV16 infection that either progressed to CIN3+ or cleared (not recorded which). CDR3 residues: CASSLTLRDFYGYTF. CDR3 DNA (partial): TGCGCCAGCAGCCTCACCCTCCGGGACTTCTATGGC.